This TCR beta chain originates from a study of shared T cell receptors in the human thymus. Data came from immunoSEQ multiplex PCR; TCRdb stores just in-frame clones and leaves some out. The sample contains roughly 560,000 clones, about 80% of which appear only once. This clone was picked up a small number of times. This CDR3 comprises 17 residues. Trimming took 7 bases from V and 4 from J, leaving 25 bases between them. Germline V gene lookup returns CDR1 MDHEN and CDR2 SYDVKM. The same data also went into a second study, on human thymus T cells. Per that study: Donors consisted of healthy Finnish infants (having corrective surgery for congenital heart defects). Thymus was obtained from resections taken during corrective heart surgery. What appeared biased in thymic and blood repertoires was the usage of V and J genes. Related research examined unrelated individuals and reported that their thymic repertoires overlapped highly.

The receptor's source is a boy younger than two with a congenital heart defect. The rearrangement links TRBV28 to TRBJ1-2; a weak D match, TRBD1 (5 bases). Sequencing used thymocytes. The chain's CDR3 is CASTPRAQGPELYGYTF. The DNA of the CDR3 is TGTGCCAGCACCCCTCGGGCTCAGGGCCCCGAGCTCTATGGCTACACCTTC.